The 7 T cell receptor beta chains listed next were all sequenced from one sample in a study of CD8+ T cells in alopecia areata. Treatment specified: oral pan-JAK inhibitor, 5-10 mg twice daily. Extracted RNA was reverse transcribed into cDNA, the sequencing template. Sequenced by immunoSEQ multiplex PCR; TCRdb stores in-frame clones only, minus some. Of approximately 130,000 clones detected, around 60% appear once; the ten largest clones hold 5% to 7%. This material consisted of CD4+ T cells sorted from blood, taken at week 4, from a patient treated with tofacitinib. The receptors were gathered from a human donor with alopecia areata.

This chain uses TRBV2 with TRBJ2-1; D is perhaps TRBD2 (5 bases). The CDR3 sequence is 11 residues long. The germline gives CDR1 SNHLY, CDR2 FYNNEI. Trimming took 1 base from V and 12 from J, leaving 7 bases between them. The CDR3 coding sequence is TGTGCCAGCAGTGAAGGGGGAGTGCAGTTCTTC. This codes for CASSEGGVQFF. The whole variable domain, filled in from reference TRBV2 and TRBJ2-1, reads EPEVTQTPSHQVTQMGQEVILRCVPISNHLYFYWYRQILGQKVEFLVSFYNNEISEKSEIFDDQFSVERPDGSNFTLKIRSTKLEDSAMYFCASSEGGVQFFGPGTRLTVL.

This chain connects TRBV7-2 to TRBJ2-1; no firm D call. CDR3 length equals 14 residues. Germline-derived CDR1 and CDR2 are SGHTA and FQGNSA. The V gene lost 2 bases and the J gene lost 3 bases, with 8 bases spanning the gap. CDR3 sequence: CASSLSLVYNEQFF. The CDR3 DNA reads TGTGCCAGCAGCTTATCTCTAGTCTACAATGAGCAGTTCTTC.

The genes are TRBV30 and TRBJ2-1; D is unclear. The V gene's germline CDR1 is GTSNPN and CDR2 SVGIG (reference sequence). The ends were cut back, 3 bases at V and 3 bases at J, with 9 bases in the middle. The CDR3 consists of 13 residues. CDR3: CAWRERRYNEQFF. CDR3 DNA sequence: TGTGCCTGGAGAGAGCGCCGCTACAATGAGCAGTTCTTC.

CDR3 sequence: CASSSSGGTDTQYF. The CDR3 nucleotides are TGCGCCAGCAGCTCTAGCGGGGGCACAGATACGCAGTATTTT. The chain couples TRBV5-1 to TRBJ2-3, with 9 positions matching TRBD2. The CDR3 spans 14 residues. Germline CDR1 is SGHRS and CDR2 is YFSETQ. The V segment lost 3 bases and the J segment 1 base; nucleotides outside the gene matches: 0. Together with reference TRBV5-1 and TRBJ2-3, the CDR3 gives the full variable domain: KAGVTQTPRYLIKTRGQQVTLSCSPISGHRSVSWYQQTPGQGLQFLFEYFSETQRNKGNFPGRFSGRQFSNSRSEMNVSTLELGDSALYLCASSSSGGTDTQYFGPGTRLTVL.

J is TRBJ1-5 and V is TRBV6-1; possible D gene TRBD1, 5 bases. Trimming removed 3 bases at V and 4 bases at J, with 7 bases between. This CDR3 region has 13 residues. From germline, CDR1 is MNHNS and CDR2 SASEGT. CDR3 nucleotide sequence: TGTGCCAGCAGTGACGAGGGGAATCAGCCCCAGCATTTT. Its protein product is CASSDEGNQPQHF.

The chain joins TRBV29-1 to TRBJ2-7; 7 nucleotides agree with TRBD1. The J call may be in error: the DNA end matches TRBJ2-5 better. The CDR3 covers 12 residues. The germline V gene encodes CDR1 SQVTM and CDR2 ANQGSEA. CDR3 amino acids: CSARGFQETQYF. CDR3 bases: TGCAGCGCCAGGGGGTTCCAAGAGACCCAGTACTTC.

The V gene is TRBV29-1, the J gene TRBJ2-4; maybe TRBD2 (5 bases). CDR3 size: 12 residues. Germline CDR1 SQVTM, CDR2 ANQGSEA. Trimming removed 1 base from V and 8 bases from J, with 9 bases in between. The DNA for the CDR3 is TGCAGCGTTGAAGGTCAGAGGGACATTCAGTACTTC. This codes for CSVEGQRDIQYF.